A selection of T cell receptor beta chains follows, all from one sample in a study of cytomegalovirus exposure and HLA in healthy donors. Clones were sequenced by immunoSEQ multiplex PCR, and TCRdb holds only the in-frame ones, with some missing. The table lists over 200,000 clones, more than 70% of them singletons, with roughly 1.3% in the top ten. Sequencing was carried out using PBMCs. These receptors originate from a human donor in good health. CDR3s include the opening cysteine and the closing phenylalanine or tryptophan. The order of the fields is clone size, CDR3 length, J gene, V gene, D gene, CDR3 protein, CDR3 DNA. D genes are given only for firm matches. Where a row states a size, it is once, few, many or the class of an expanded clone; other rows omit it.

clone_size: NA; cdr3_length: 18; j_call: TRBJ1-3; v_call: TRBV2; d_call: NA; cdr3_aa: CASSSIGGTVSSGNTIYF; cdr3_nt: TGTGCCAGCAGTTCAATAGGAGGGACGGTGAGCTCTGGAAACACCATATATTTT
clone_size: NA; cdr3_length: 15; j_call: TRBJ2-4; v_call: TRBV6-5; d_call: NA; cdr3_aa: CASSYYQGSKNIQYF; cdr3_nt: TGTGCCAGCAGTTACTATCAGGGCTCCAAAAACATTCAGTACTTC
clone_size: NA; cdr3_length: 13; j_call: TRBJ2-1; v_call: TRBV2; d_call: NA; cdr3_aa: CASSEVGRGEQFF; cdr3_nt: TGTGCCAGCAGTGAAGTTGGTAGAGGTGAGCAGTTCTTC
clone_size: NA; cdr3_length: 15; j_call: TRBJ1-1; v_call: TRBV10-1; d_call: NA; cdr3_aa: CASSEFVTVPGEAFF; cdr3_nt: TGCGCCAGCAGTGAGTTCGTGACAGTCCCGGGTGAAGCTTTCTTT
clone_size: NA; cdr3_length: 16; j_call: TRBJ2-3; v_call: TRBV7-9; d_call: TRBD2; cdr3_aa: CASSLRAGGGTDTQYF; cdr3_nt: TGTGCCAGCAGCCTAAGAGCGGGAGGGGGCACAGATACGCAGTATTTT
clone_size: once; cdr3_length: 15; j_call: TRBJ2-7; v_call: TRBV27; d_call: TRBD2; cdr3_aa: CASSSGLAGDYEQYF; cdr3_nt: TGTGCCAGCAGTTCAGGACTAGCGGGGGACTACGAGCAGTACTTC
clone_size: NA; cdr3_length: 15; j_call: TRBJ1-1; v_call: TRBV19; d_call: TRBD1; cdr3_aa: CASSIAGGANTEAFF; cdr3_nt: TGTGCCAGTAGTATTGCAGGGGGCGCGAACACTGAAGCTTTCTTT
clone_size: NA; cdr3_length: 14; j_call: TRBJ2-1; v_call: TRBV9; d_call: NA; cdr3_aa: CASSPPGAYNEQFF; cdr3_nt: TGTGCCAGCAGCCCTCCGGGGGCCTACAATGAGCAGTTCTTC
clone_size: few; cdr3_length: 16; j_call: TRBJ2-5; v_call: TRBV2; d_call: TRBD1; cdr3_aa: CASLPTRDRGKETQYF; cdr3_nt: TGTGCCAGCCTACCTACCCGGGACAGGGGTAAGGAGACCCAGTACTTC
clone_size: NA; cdr3_length: 15; j_call: TRBJ1-2; v_call: TRBV27; d_call: TRBD1; cdr3_aa: CASSLGTGSNYGYTF; cdr3_nt: TGTGCCAGCAGTTTGGGGACAGGGTCGAACTATGGCTACACCTTC
clone_size: once; cdr3_length: 16; j_call: TRBJ2-2; v_call: TRBV11-2; d_call: TRBD1; cdr3_aa: CASRPSRGRNTGELFF; cdr3_nt: TGTGCCAGCAGACCCTCCAGGGGGCGCAACACCGGGGAGCTGTTTTTT